One sample yielded the 14 T cell receptor beta chains listed below, sequenced in a study of OX40 agonist ivuxolimab in advanced cancers. The library was made by the immunoSEQ multiplex PCR assay. TCRdb mirrors the immuneACCESS table, restricted to in-frame sequences. Some clones are absent from its copies; in checked studies, under half trace to an unresolved V gene, and the reason for the others is unknown. The sample profile shows about 20,000 clones; roughly 82% of them were found once. Of the sample, 16% is held by the ten largest clones. The input for sequencing was CD4+ or CD8+ T cells sorted from blood, taken in a trial of the OX40 agonist ivuxolimab. All receptors come from an adult with an advanced solid tumor such as melanoma, head and neck, liver or kidney cancer.

The V call is TRBV4-1, the J call TRBJ1-5; D gene ambiguous. The V gene's germline CDR1 is MGHRA and CDR2 YSYEKL. The length of the CDR3 is 17 residues. The V gene lost 5 bases and the J gene lost 2 bases, with 19 bases spanning the gap. The CDR3 loop reads CASSTYYPRDRNQPQHF. In DNA, the CDR3 is TGCGCCAGCAGCACCTACTACCCCCGGGATCGCAATCAGCCCCAGCATTTT.

The chain combines TRBV5-1 with TRBJ1-1, with a possible D match to TRBD1 (5 bases). CDR3 size: 17 residues. The germline V and J ends were trimmed by 0 bases and 0 bases, with 15 bases remaining between them. Germline-derived CDR1 and CDR2 are SGHRS and YFSETQ. Here the CDR3 DNA reads TGCGCCAGCAGCTTGGGGAAGGGGCGGGGACTGAACACTGAAGCTTTCTTT. This codes for CASSLGKGRGLNTEAFF. Full variable domain (remainder filled in from reference TRBV5-1 and TRBJ1-1): KAGVTQTPRYLIKTRGQQVTLSCSPISGHRSVSWYQQTPGQGLQFLFEYFSETQRNKGNFPGRFSGRQFSNSRSEMNVSTLELGDSALYLCASSLGKGRGLNTEAFFGQGTRLTVV.

This clone is medium-sized within its sample. This chain uses TRBV6-5 with TRBJ2-1; TRBD2 is a possible D gene (5 bases). Germline CDR1 MNHEY, CDR2 SVGAGI. CDR3 length: 15 residues. The V gene lost 0 bases and the J gene lost 8 bases, with 14 bases spanning the gap. CDR3 nucleotide sequence: TGTGCCAGCAGTTACTCGAGGACTCTGGGCGATGAGCAGTTCTTC. Encoded protein: CASSYSRTLGDEQFF.

The chain is built from TRBV9 and TRBJ2-2; D gene unclear. Trimming cost V 3 bases and J 2 bases, with 11 bases left between them. CDR3 length equals 15 residues. CDR1 SGDLS and CDR2 YYNGEE come from the germline V gene. DNA for the CDR3: TGTGCCAGCAGCGGAACCGCCGGAAACACCGGGGAGCTGTTTTTT. Encoded protein: CASSGTAGNTGELFF.

This clone has just a few counts. CDR3 amino acids: CASSVEQGGYDNEQFF. CDR3 coding DNA: TGTGCCAGCAGTGTCGAACAGGGTGGATATGACAATGAGCAGTTCTTC. The rearrangement links TRBV6-1 to TRBJ2-1; D may be TRBD1 (6 bases). This CDR3 region has 16 residues. Germline values: CDR1 MNHNS, CDR2 SASEGT. V dropped 4 bases and J dropped 5 bases, with 18 bases sitting between them.

This chain joins TRBV30 and TRBJ2-7, with 11 bases identical to TRBD1. V gave up 5 bases and J gave up 1 base; unmatched junction bases: 22. Germline CDR1 GTSNPN, CDR2 SVGIG (reference sequence). This CDR3 region has 20 residues. The chain's CDR3 is CAWERIDPLSGQGGSYEQYF. The CDR3 coding sequence is TGTGCCTGGGAGCGGATAGACCCTCTCTCGGGACAGGGGGGTTCCTACGAGCAGTACTTC.

The chain has TRBV7-9 and TRBJ2-7; TRBD1 or TRBD2 may be the D gene (6 bases each). V gave up 5 bases and J gave up 2 bases, with 16 bases separating them. The germline CDR1 and CDR2 sequences are SEHNR and FQNEAQ (reference sequence). The CDR3 totals 15 residues. The CDR3 protein is CASSPKGGHPYEQYF. CDR3 DNA: TGTGCCAGCAGCCCGAAGGGGGGACATCCCTACGAGCAGTACTTC.

V gene TRBV10-1 combines with J gene TRBJ2-6, with TRBD1 as a possible D gene (6 bases). The germline gives CDR1 WNHNN, CDR2 SYGVQD (reference sequence). The ends were cut back, 2 bases at V and 1 base at J, with 21 bases in the middle. The CDR3 covers 20 residues. The CDR3 loop is CASSEEESTGLTSGANVLTF. The CDR3 DNA is TGCGCCAGCAGTGAGGAGGAATCTACAGGGTTGACGTCTGGGGCCAACGTCCTGACTTTC.

J is TRBJ1-2 and V is TRBV19; a weak D match, TRBD1 (5 bases). The V gene's germline CDR1 is LNHDA and CDR2 SQIVND (reference sequence). The CDR3 covers 15 residues. Trimming cost V 7 bases and J 2 bases, with 17 bases left between them. Written as DNA, the CDR3 is TGTGCCAGTATCTTCAGAGGGGCCCAGAACTATGGCTACACCTTC. Translated, it gives CASIFRGAQNYGYTF. Supplemented by reference TRBV19 and TRBJ1-2, the full variable domain reads DGGITQSPKYLFRKEGQNVTLSCEQNLNHDAMYWYRQDPGQGLRLIYYSQIVNDFQKGDIAEGYSVSREKKESFPLTVTSAQKNPTAFYLCASIFRGAQNYGYTFGSGTRLTVV.

The V call is TRBV2, the J call TRBJ2-5; 9 bases align to TRBD1. With V trimmed by 7 bases and J by 3 bases, 15 bases remained unmatched. The CDR3 is 17 amino acids. Germline CDR1 reads SNHLY; CDR2 reads FYNNEI. CDR3 residues: CASTGGATGGLEETQYF. The CDR3 region has the DNA TGTGCCAGCACTGGGGGGGCAACAGGGGGCCTTGAAGAGACCCAGTACTTC.

V gene TRBV9 combines with J gene TRBJ2-7; perhaps TRBD2 as D (6 bases). The CDR3 length is 16 residues. Trimming left V 0 bases short and J 0 bases short, with 13 bases between. The germline CDR1 and CDR2 sequences are SGDLS and YYNGEE. The CDR3 loop reads CASSVGGAGNSYEQYF. Written as DNA, the CDR3 is TGTGCCAGCAGCGTAGGGGGTGCGGGGAACTCCTACGAGCAGTACTTC.

In its sample, this clone was seen once. The CDR3 sequence is CASSSGQKNTGELFF. The CDR3, as DNA: TGTGCCAGCAGCTCCGGACAGAAAAACACCGGGGAGCTGTTTTTT. The J gene is TRBJ2-2, the V gene TRBV7-9, with D possibly being TRBD1 (6 bases). This CDR3 contains 15 residues. V lost 4 bases, J lost 2 bases, and 11 bases lay in between. Germline assignment: CDR1 SEHNR and CDR2 FQNEAQ (reference sequence).

The V call is TRBV5-6, the J call TRBJ2-7; no firm D call. Trimming shortened V by 4 bases and J by 4 bases, and 9 bases separated the two germline ends. Germline values: CDR1 SGHDT, CDR2 YYEEEE. CDR3 length: 12 amino acids. The CDR3: CASSTNTYEQYF. CDR3 nucleotides: TGTGCCAGCAGCACTAACACATACGAGCAGTACTTC.

The DNA for the CDR3 is TGTGCCAGCAGTTACTCGGGCAGCAATCAGCCCCAGCATTTT. This translates into CASSYSGSNQPQHF. This sequence joins TRBV6-5 and TRBJ1-5, with D unresolved. CDR1 is MNHEY and CDR2 is SVGAGI in the germline V gene. Trimming stripped 0 bases from V and 1 base from J, with 4 bases between. The CDR3 is 14 residues long.